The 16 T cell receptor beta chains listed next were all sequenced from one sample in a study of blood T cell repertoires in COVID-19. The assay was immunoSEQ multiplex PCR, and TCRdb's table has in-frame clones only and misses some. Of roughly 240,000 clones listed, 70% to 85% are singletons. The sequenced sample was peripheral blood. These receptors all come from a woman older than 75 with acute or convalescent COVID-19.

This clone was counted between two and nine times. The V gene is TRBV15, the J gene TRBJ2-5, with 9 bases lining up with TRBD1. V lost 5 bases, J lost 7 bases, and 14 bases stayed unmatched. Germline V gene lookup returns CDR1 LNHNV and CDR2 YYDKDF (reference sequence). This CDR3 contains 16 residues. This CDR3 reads CATSQEQGAAGRTQYF. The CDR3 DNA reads TGTGCCACCAGCCAAGAACAGGGGGCCGCGGGTAGGACCCAGTACTTC.

The CDR3 DNA sequence: TGTGCCAGCAGCCTCAGGACTAGCGGGAGGGGGCTACAAGAGACCCAGTACTTC. It translates to CASSLRTSGRGLQETQYF. The chain employs TRBV7-6 and TRBJ2-5; 15 nucleotides match TRBD2. This CDR3 comprises 18 residues. The V gene's germline CDR1 is SGHVS and CDR2 FNYEAQ. V shed 5 bases, J shed 2 bases, and the junction held 9 bases outside the gene matches.

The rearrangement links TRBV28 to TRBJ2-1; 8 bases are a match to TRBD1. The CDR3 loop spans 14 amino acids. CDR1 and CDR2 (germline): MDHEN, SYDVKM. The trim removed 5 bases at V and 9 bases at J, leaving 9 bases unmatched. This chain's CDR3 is CASSPPGTGGEQFF. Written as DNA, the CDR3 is TGTGCCAGCAGTCCCCCCGGGACAGGAGGTGAGCAGTTCTTC.

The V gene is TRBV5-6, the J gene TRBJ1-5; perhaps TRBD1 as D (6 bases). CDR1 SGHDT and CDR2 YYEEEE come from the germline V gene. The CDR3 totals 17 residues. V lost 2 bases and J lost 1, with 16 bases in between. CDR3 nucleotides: TGTGCCAGCAGCTTTGGGTGGATGGGGGCGAGCAATCAGCCCCAGCATTTT. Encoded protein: CASSFGWMGASNQPQHF.

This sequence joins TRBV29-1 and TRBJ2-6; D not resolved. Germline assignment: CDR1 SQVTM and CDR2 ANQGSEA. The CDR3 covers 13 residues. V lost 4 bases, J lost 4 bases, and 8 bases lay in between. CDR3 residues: CSVGLSGANVLTF. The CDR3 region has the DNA TGCAGCGTTGGACTGTCCGGGGCCAACGTCCTGACTTTC.

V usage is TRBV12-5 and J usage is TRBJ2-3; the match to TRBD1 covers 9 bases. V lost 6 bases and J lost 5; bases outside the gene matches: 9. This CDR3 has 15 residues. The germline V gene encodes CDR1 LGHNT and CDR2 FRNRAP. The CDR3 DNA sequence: TGTGCTAGTGGCCCGGGACAGGGAAGGGTAGATACGCAGTATTTT. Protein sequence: CASGPGQGRVDTQYF.

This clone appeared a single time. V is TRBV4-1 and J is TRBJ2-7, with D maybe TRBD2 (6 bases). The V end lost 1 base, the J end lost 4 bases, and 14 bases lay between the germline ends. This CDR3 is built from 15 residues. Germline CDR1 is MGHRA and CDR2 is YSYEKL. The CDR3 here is CASSQVSGRRYEQYF. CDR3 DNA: TGCGCCAGCAGCCAAGTGTCCGGGAGACGGTACGAGCAGTACTTC.

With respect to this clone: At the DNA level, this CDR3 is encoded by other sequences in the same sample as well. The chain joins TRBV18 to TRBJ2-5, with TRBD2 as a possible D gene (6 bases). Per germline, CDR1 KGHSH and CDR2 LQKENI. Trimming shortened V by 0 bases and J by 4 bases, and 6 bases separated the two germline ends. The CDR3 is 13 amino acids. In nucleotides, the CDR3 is TGTGCCAGCTCACCACCGGGAGGAGAGACCCAGTACTTC. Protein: CASSPPGGETQYF.

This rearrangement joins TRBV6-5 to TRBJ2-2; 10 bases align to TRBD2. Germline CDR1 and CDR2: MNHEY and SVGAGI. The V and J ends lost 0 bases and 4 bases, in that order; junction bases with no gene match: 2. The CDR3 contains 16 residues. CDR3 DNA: TGTGCCAGCAGTTACTCGTCTAGCGGGGGCACCGGGGAGCTGTTTTTT. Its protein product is CASSYSSSGGTGELFF.

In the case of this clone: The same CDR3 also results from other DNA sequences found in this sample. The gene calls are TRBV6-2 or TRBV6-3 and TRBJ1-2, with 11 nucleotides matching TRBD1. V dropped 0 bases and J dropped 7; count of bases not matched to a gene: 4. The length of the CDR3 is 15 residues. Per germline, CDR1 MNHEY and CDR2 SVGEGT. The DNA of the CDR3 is TGTGCCAGCAGTTACTCAGGACAGGGGGCGTTTGGCTACACCTTC. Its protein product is CASSYSGQGAFGYTF.

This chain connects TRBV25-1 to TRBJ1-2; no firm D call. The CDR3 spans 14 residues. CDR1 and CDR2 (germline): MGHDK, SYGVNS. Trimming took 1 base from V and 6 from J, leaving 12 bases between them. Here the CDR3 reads CASSESGRSNGYTF. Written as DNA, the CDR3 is TGTGCCAGCAGTGAATCAGGCAGGTCGAATGGCTACACCTTC.

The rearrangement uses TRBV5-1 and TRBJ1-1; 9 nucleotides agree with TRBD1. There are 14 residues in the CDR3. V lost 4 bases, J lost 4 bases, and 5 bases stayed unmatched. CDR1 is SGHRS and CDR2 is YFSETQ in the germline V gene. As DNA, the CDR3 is TGCGCCAGCAGCCTACAGGGGGCCCCCACTGAAGCTTTCTTT. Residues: CASSLQGAPTEAFF.

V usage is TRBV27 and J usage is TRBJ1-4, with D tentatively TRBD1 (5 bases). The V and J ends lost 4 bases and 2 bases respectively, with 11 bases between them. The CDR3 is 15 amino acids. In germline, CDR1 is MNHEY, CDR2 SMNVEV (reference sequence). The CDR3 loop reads CASSSHRLTNEKLFF. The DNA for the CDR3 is TGTGCCAGCAGTTCCCACAGGTTGACTAATGAAAAACTGTTTTTT.

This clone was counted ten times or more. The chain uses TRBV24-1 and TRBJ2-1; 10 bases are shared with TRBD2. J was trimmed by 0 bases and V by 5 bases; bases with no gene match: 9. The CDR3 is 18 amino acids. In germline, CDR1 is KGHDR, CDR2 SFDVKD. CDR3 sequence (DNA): TGTGCCACCAGTGCCGGACTAGCGGAGGCCAGCTCCTACAATGAGCAGTTCTTC. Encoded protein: CATSAGLAEASSYNEQFF.

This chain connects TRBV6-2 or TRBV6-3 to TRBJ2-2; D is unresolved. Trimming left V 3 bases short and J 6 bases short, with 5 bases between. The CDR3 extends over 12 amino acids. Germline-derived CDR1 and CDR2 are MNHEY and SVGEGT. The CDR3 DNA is TGTGCCAGCAGTTATGAGGCCGGGGAGCTGTTTTTT. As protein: CASSYEAGELFF.

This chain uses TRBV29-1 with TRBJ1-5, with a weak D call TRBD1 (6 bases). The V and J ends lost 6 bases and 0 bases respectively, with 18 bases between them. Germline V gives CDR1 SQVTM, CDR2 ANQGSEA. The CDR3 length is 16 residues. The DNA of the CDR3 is TGCAGCGTCGAATCTTACAGGGTTTTTAGCAATCAGCCCCAGCATTTT. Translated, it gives CSVESYRVFSNQPQHF.